Listed below are T cell receptor beta chains from one sample, sequenced in a study of blood T cell repertoires in COVID-19. Method: immunoSEQ multiplex PCR; TCRdb's copy keeps in-frame clones and lacks some. The sample carries about 76,000 clones, roughly four fifths recorded once. The sample taken for sequencing was peripheral blood. The receptors derive from a human donor in a cohort sampled during active COVID-19. Each CDR3 is given with its conserved first and last residue. The D gene is left open where the match is weak. Expanded clones get a size class; other rows say once, few or many, or leave the size out.

>TRBD1|-|TRBJ1-1|TRBV2
CAGRLTGAFEAFF
TGTGCCGGACGATTGACAGGGGCCTTTGAAGCTTTCTTT
>TRBD1|-|TRBJ2-3|TRBV5-1
CASGRQGETDTQYF
TGCGCCAGCGGGCGGCAGGGGGAGACAGATACGCAGTATTTT
>TRBD1|-|TRBJ2-2|TRBV5-6
CASSSGTGRSGELFF
TGTGCCAGCAGCTCCGGGACAGGGAGATCCGGGGAGCTGTTTTTT
>-|few|TRBJ1-2|TRBV4-1
CASSQDMGQNYGYTF
TGCGCCAGCAGCCAAGATATGGGACAAAACTATGGCTACACCTTC
>-|once|TRBJ2-2|TRBV2
CASRGAAGELFF
TGTGCCAGCAGAGGGGCGGCCGGGGAGCTGTTTTTT
>TRBD2|-|TRBJ2-1|TRBV11-2
CASSPQRGSWNEQFF
TGTGCCAGCAGCCCCCAGCGGGGGTCGTGGAATGAGCAGTTCTTC
>TRBD1|few|TRBJ2-1|TRBV7-3
CASSKGQGSYNEQFF
TGTGCCAGCAGTAAAGGACAGGGCTCCTACAATGAGCAGTTCTTC
>-|-|TRBJ1-1|TRBV10-2
CASGRPGPSNTEAFF
TGCGCCAGCGGGAGGCCGGGTCCATCGAACACTGAAGCTTTCTTT
>-|-|TRBJ1-6|TRBV5-1
CASSWGLSDSPLHF
TGCGCCAGCAGCTGGGGGCTTAGCGATTCACCCCTCCACTTT
>-|-|TRBJ1-1|TRBV7-9
CASSLQVNTEAFF
TGTGCCAGCAGCTTACAGGTGAACACTGAAGCTTTCTTT
>-|few|TRBJ1-5|TRBV19
CASSLHWGQYSNQPQHF
TGTGCCAGTAGCCTCCACTGGGGGCAGTATAGCAATCAGCCCCAGCATTTT
>-|-|TRBJ1-6|TRBV27
CASSLQGSNSPLHF
TGTGCCAGCAGTTTGCAGGGTAGTAATTCACCCCTCCACTTT
>-|once|TRBJ2-5|TRBV24-1
CATSLNNGETQYF
TGTGCCACCAGTTTAAATAACGGGGAGACCCAGTACTTC
>-|-|TRBJ1-1|TRBV19
CASSPPRATEAFF
TGTGCCAGTAGTCCCCCCAGGGCTACTGAAGCTTTCTTT
>-|-|TRBJ1-3|TRBV11-2
CASSLRGAAGNTIYF
TGTGCCAGCAGCTTACGGGGGGCGGCTGGAAACACCATATATTTT
>-|few|TRBJ2-2|TRBV30
CAWSTGLTNTGELFF
TGTGCCTGGAGTACTGGGCTGACGAACACCGGGGAGCTGTTTTTT
>-|-|TRBJ2-7|TRBV6-4
CASSVQAASSYEQYF
TGTGCCAGCAGTGTCCAAGCGGCCAGCTCCTACGAGCAGTACTTC
>TRBD1|-|TRBJ2-3|TRBV2
CASSAMTGEGTDTQYF
TGTGCCAGCAGTGCCATGACAGGGGAGGGCACAGATACGCAGTATTTT
>-|once|TRBJ2-1|TRBV3-1/TRBV3-2
CASSQGRGGGFF
TGTGCCAGCAGCCAAGGGCGCGGGGGCGGATTCTTC
>-|-|TRBJ1-5|TRBV5-1
CASSLTGGAYGNQPQHF
TGCGCCAGCAGCTTGACCGGGGGGGCTTACGGCAATCAGCCCCAGCATTTT
>TRBD1|-|TRBJ1-1|TRBV5-8
CASSLMRGQEAFF
TGTGCCAGCAGCTTGATGAGGGGGCAGGAAGCTTTCTTT
>TRBD1|-|TRBJ1-5|TRBV7-3
CASRDPGTGSQPQHF
TGTGCCAGCAGAGACCCCGGGACAGGGAGTCAGCCCCAGCATTTT
>-|-|TRBJ2-1|TRBV5-1
CASSLGQVSYNEQFF
TGCGCCAGCAGCTTGGGACAGGTATCCTACAATGAGCAGTTCTTC
>TRBD2|-|TRBJ2-7|TRBV30
CAWRPGLAGAEQYF
TGTGCCTGGCGACCGGGACTAGCGGGTGCGGAGCAGTACTTC
>TRBD2|few|TRBJ2-1|TRBV6-1
CASSEEAGGYNEQFF
TGTGCCAGCAGTGAAGAAGCGGGGGGTTACAATGAGCAGTTCTTC
>-|few|TRBJ2-7|TRBV27
CASSLRGTPPYEQYF
TGTGCCAGCAGTCTTAGAGGGACACCTCCCTACGAGCAGTACTTC
>-|-|TRBJ1-6|TRBV4-1
CASSQGPHPLHF
TGCGCCAGCAGCCAAGGGCCACATCCCCTCCACTTT
>TRBD2|-|TRBJ2-1|TRBV5-1
CASSQGGDYNEQFF
TGCGCCAGCAGCCAGGGAGGGGACTACAATGAGCAGTTCTTC
>TRBD1|-|TRBJ1-4|TRBV7-9
CASSPGSTGGSEKLFF
TGTGCCAGCAGCCCAGGGTCGACAGGGGGAAGTGAAAAACTGTTTTTT
>-|once|TRBJ2-1|TRBV11-2
CASSLGLGTGGDNEQFF
TGTGCCAGCAGCTTAGGGTTAGGAACAGGGGGGGATAATGAGCAGTTCTTC
>-|-|TRBJ2-7|TRBV16
CASTTTGSYEQYF
TGTGCCAGCACTACTACAGGATCCTACGAGCAGTACTTC
>-|-|TRBJ1-1|TRBV29-1
CSHAGGEGTEAFF
TGCAGCCACGCGGGCGGGGAGGGAACTGAAGCTTTCTTT
>TRBD1|many|TRBJ2-5|TRBV6-1
CASSEMTGKYF
TGTGCCAGCAGTGAAATGACAGGGAAGTACTTC
>-|-|TRBJ1-2|TRBV4-1
CASSQDRSGLVF
TGCGCCAGCAGCCAAGATCGATCAGGGTTGGTCTTC
>-|-|TRBJ2-5|TRBV4-1
CASSPSGGSDRQETQYF
TGCGCCAGCAGCCCCTCCGGAGGTAGCGATAGGCAAGAGACCCAGTACTTC
>-|-|TRBJ2-5|TRBV5-1
CASSWGVAAQYF
TGCGCCAGCAGCTGGGGGGTAGCGGCCCAGTACTTC
>TRBD1|-|TRBJ2-7|TRBV7-6
CASSWDRGNEQYF
TGTGCCAGCAGCTGGGACAGGGGAAACGAGCAGTACTTC
>TRBD1|-|TRBJ1-1|TRBV6-5
CASSFRWTGYTEAFF
TGTGCCAGCAGCTTCCGCTGGACAGGGTACACTGAAGCTTTCTTT
>TRBD1|-|TRBJ1-4|TRBV6-5
CASRQGGSEKLFF
TGTGCCAGCAGACAGGGGGGAAGTGAAAAACTGTTTTTT
>TRBD1|-|TRBJ2-7|TRBV6-5
CASSRGQQYEQYF
TGTGCCAGCAGCAGGGGACAGCAGTACGAGCAGTACTTC
>-|-|TRBJ2-5|TRBV6-2/TRBV6-3
CASSSVETQYF
TGTGCCAGCAGTTCTGTGGAGACCCAGTACTTC
>TRBD1|-|TRBJ1-5|TRBV5-5
CASSFDRDQPQHF
TGTGCCAGCAGCTTTGACAGGGATCAGCCCCAGCATTTT
>-|-|TRBJ1-1|TRBV19
CASTYRDTEAFF
TGTGCCAGTACCTACAGAGACACTGAAGCTTTCTTT
>TRBD1|once|TRBJ2-3|TRBV6-5
CASSRDRATDTQYF
TGTGCCAGCAGCCGGGACAGGGCCACAGATACGCAGTATTTT
>TRBD2|few|TRBJ2-1|TRBV9
CASSVDSGPYNEQFF
TGTGCCAGCAGCGTAGATAGCGGGCCTTACAATGAGCAGTTCTTC
>-|-|TRBJ2-6|TRBV20-1
CSARDPNVLTF
TGCAGTGCTAGAGATCCGAACGTCCTGACTTTC
>-|-|TRBJ2-7|TRBV19
CASSMRTPTYEQYF
TGTGCCAGTAGTATGCGGACACCCACCTACGAGCAGTACTTC
>TRBD1|-|TRBJ1-5|TRBV19
CASSTGQYSNQPQHF
TGTGCCAGTAGTACGGGACAGTATAGCAATCAGCCCCAGCATTTT
>TRBD2|-|TRBJ2-5|TRBV5-1
CASSRSGGAQTQYF
TGCGCCAGCAGCCGAAGCGGGGGGGCACAGACCCAGTACTTC
>-|-|TRBJ1-1|TRBV5-1
CASSSQNTEAFF
TGCGCCAGCAGCTCACAGAACACTGAAGCTTTCTTT
>-|-|TRBJ1-1|TRBV9
CATDPPSAGTEAFF
TGTGCCACCGATCCCCCCTCTGCGGGTACTGAAGCTTTCTTT
>-|-|TRBJ2-2|TRBV5-1
CASSPQGGTGELFF
TGCGCCAGCAGCCCACAGGGTGGCACCGGGGAGCTGTTTTTT
>-|-|TRBJ2-3|TRBV19
CASSIDGGERDTQYF
TGTGCCAGTAGTATAGATGGCGGGGAGCGCGATACGCAGTATTTT
>-|once|TRBJ2-2|TRBV9
CASSPDRLHTGELFF
TGTGCCAGCAGCCCAGACAGGCTTCACACCGGGGAGCTGTTTTTT
>-|-|TRBJ2-1|TRBV11-2
CASSGRGLDEQFF
TGTGCCAGCAGTGGGCGGGGGCTAGATGAGCAGTTCTTC
>-|-|TRBJ2-5|TRBV12-5
CASGLVLGFGETQYF
TGTGCTAGTGGTTTGGTACTTGGGTTCGGGGAGACCCAGTACTTC
>-|-|TRBJ1-2|TRBV12-5
CASGLSDSGYGYTF
TGTGCTAGTGGTTTGTCGGACAGCGGCTATGGCTACACCTTC
>TRBD2|-|TRBJ2-1|TRBV10-1
CASRGAGGRKNEQFF
TGCGCCAGCAGGGGAGCGGGGGGGCGGAAGAATGAGCAGTTCTTC
>-|few|TRBJ2-1|TRBV19
CASSGQGNEQFF
TGTGCCAGTAGTGGGCAGGGCAATGAGCAGTTCTTC